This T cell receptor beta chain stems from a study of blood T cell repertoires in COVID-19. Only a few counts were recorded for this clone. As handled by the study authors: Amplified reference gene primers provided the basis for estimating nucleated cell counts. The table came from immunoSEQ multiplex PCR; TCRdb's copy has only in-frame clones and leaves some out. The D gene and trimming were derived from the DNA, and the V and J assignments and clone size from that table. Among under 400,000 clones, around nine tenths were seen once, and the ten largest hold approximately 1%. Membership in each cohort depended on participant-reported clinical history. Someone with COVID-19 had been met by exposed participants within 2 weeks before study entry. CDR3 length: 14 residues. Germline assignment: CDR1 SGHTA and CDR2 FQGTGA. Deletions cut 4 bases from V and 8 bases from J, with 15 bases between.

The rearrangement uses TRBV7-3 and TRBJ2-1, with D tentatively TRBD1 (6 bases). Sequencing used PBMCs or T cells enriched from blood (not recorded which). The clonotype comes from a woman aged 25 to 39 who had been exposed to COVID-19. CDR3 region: CASSSGTWGHEQFF. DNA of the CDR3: TGTGCCAGCAGCTCGGGGACATGGGGCCATGAGCAGTTCTTC.